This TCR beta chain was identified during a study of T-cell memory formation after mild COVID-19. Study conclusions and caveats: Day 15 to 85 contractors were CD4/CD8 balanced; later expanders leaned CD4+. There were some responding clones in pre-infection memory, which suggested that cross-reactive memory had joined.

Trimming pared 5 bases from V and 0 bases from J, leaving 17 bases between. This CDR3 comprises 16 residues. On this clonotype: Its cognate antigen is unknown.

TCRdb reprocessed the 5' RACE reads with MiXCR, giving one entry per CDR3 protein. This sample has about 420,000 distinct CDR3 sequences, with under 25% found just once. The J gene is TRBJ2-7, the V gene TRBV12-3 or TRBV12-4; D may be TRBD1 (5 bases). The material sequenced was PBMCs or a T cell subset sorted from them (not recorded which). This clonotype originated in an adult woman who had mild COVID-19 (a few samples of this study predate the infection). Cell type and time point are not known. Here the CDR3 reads CASSPQVFSDSYEQYF. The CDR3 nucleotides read TGTGCCAGCAGTCCACAGGTTTTCAGCGACTCCTACGAGCAGTACTTC.